The next 26 T cell receptor beta chains were all read from a single sample in a study of response to subunit inactivated influenza vaccine. One entry per CDR3 protein results from TCRdb running MiXCR on the RT-PCR reads. Here the sample spans roughly 780,000 distinct CDR3 sequences, approximately 17% being singletons. The sequences come from PBMCs from blood, collected around 5 days after vaccination. These receptors originate from a middle-aged man who received an inactivated influenza vaccine.

This clonotype was observed a few times. One junction end disagrees with the germline gene, perhaps due to a read error. DNA for the CDR3: TGTGCCAGCAGCCCTAGAACAGCCGATAGGCAGTATTTT. The encoded protein is CASSPRTADRQYF. The rearrangement links TRBV7-2 to TRBJ2-3; D not resolved. Germline-derived CDR1 and CDR2 are SGHTA and FQGNSA. The CDR3 loop spans 13 amino acids.

V gene TRBV7-2 combines with J gene TRBJ2-7, with D perhaps given as TRBD1 or TRBD2 (5 bases each). The CDR3 totals 13 residues. Per germline, CDR1 SGHTA and CDR2 FQGNSA. The V end lost 4 bases, the J end lost 5 bases, and 12 bases lay between the germline ends. The CDR3 here is CASSSRVGDEQYF. Written as DNA, the CDR3 is TGTGCCAGCAGCTCCCGTGTGGGGGACGAGCAGTACTTC.

The CDR3 spells CASSQGTGINEQFF. The DNA for the CDR3 is TGCGCCAGCAGCCAGGGGACTGGGATTAATGAGCAGTTCTTC. The V gene is TRBV4-3, the J gene TRBJ2-1; D might be TRBD2 (6 bases). The germline V gene encodes CDR1 LGHNA and CDR2 YSLEER. This CDR3 spans 14 amino acids. V shed 3 bases and J shed 7 bases, with 13 bases lying between them.

This clonotype was counted only a few times. The genes are TRBV5-1 and TRBJ2-7; 8 bases line up with TRBD1. Trimming removed 4 bases from V and 4 bases from J; junction bases left unmatched: 10. Germline V gives CDR1 SGHRS, CDR2 YFSETQ. The length of the CDR3 is 15 residues. CDR3 nucleotide sequence: TGCGCCAGCAGCCCGGTCCGGACAGGGCTTTACGAGCAGTACTTC. Its protein is CASSPVRTGLYEQYF.

This clonotype was seen more than once but under ten times. The rearrangement joins TRBV4-3 to TRBJ2-7, with TRBD2 matching 7 bases. The V and J ends lost 5 bases and 3 bases, in that order; junction bases with no gene match: 25. The CDR3 has 20 residues. Germline lookup yields CDR1 LGHNA and CDR2 YSLEER. The CDR3 DNA reads TGCGCCAGCAGCATAAGCATAGAATTTGGTAACCGCGGGAGTATCTACGAGCAGTACTTC. Amino acids: CASSISIEFGNRGSIYEQYF.

This clonotype was seen at least ten times. The J gene is TRBJ2-7, the V gene TRBV20-1; D ambiguous. The V gene lost 6 bases and the J gene lost 3 bases, with 15 bases spanning the gap. The CDR3 has 13 amino acids. The germline CDR1 and CDR2 sequences are DFQATT and SNEGSKA (reference sequence). CDR3 nucleotides: TGCAGTGCCCCCTCCCACCTTGGCTACGAGCAGTACTTC. It codes for CSAPSHLGYEQYF.

The rearrangement links TRBV28 to TRBJ2-1, with TRBD2 matching 12 bases. Germline V gene data show CDR1 as MDHEN and CDR2 as SYDVKM. CDR3 length: 16 residues. V dropped 2 bases and J dropped 9; count of bases not matched to a gene: 8. The CDR3 region is CASSLRRTSGVLEQFF. The CDR3 region has the DNA TGTGCCAGCAGTTTACGAAGGACTAGCGGGGTTCTTGAGCAGTTCTTC.

The genes are TRBV10-3 and TRBJ2-7; D is uncertain. CDR1 and CDR2 from the germline V gene are ENHRY and SYGVKD. V was shortened by 3 bases and J by 3 bases, with 9 bases between the two germline ends. The CDR3 length is 13 residues. CDR3 nucleotides: TGTGCCATCAGTGAAGCAGATTTCTACGAGCAGTACTTC. Its translation: CAISEADFYEQYF.

This chain uses TRBV5-1 with TRBJ2-6; D ambiguous. Germline CDR1 SGHRS, CDR2 YFSETQ. CDR3 length equals 16 residues. V lost 0 bases, J lost 8 bases, and 15 bases lay in between. CDR3 coding DNA: TGCGCCAGCAGCTTGGGAGTCCGGGTTGAATCCAACGTCCTGACTTTC. It yields the protein CASSLGVRVESNVLTF.

This clonotype turned up a few times. V gene TRBV29-1 combines with J gene TRBJ2-5; a weak D match, TRBD1 (6 bases). The V gene's germline CDR1 is SQVTM and CDR2 ANQGSEA. This CDR3 region has 15 residues. V gave up 5 bases and J gave up 0 bases, with 16 bases separating them. The CDR3 DNA follows: TGCAGCGTTCGGCAGGGGTCAAATAACCAAGAGACCCAGTACTTC. It yields the protein CSVRQGSNNQETQYF.

Details on this clonotype: This may come from a read error, since a much larger clone is one base off. The chain links TRBV6-1 to TRBJ2-1, with 8 bases fitting TRBD2. V lost 5 bases and J lost 7; bases outside the gene matches: 10. This CDR3 is built from 15 residues. CDR1 and CDR2 (germline): MNHNS, SASEGT. The CDR3, as DNA: TGTGCCAGCAGTACAGGGACTAGAAAAATGAATGAGCAGTTCTTC. It codes for CASSTGTRKMNEQFF.

This clonotype has more than one count but fewer than ten. V gene TRBV5-1 combines with J gene TRBJ1-5, with D unresolved. Germline CDR1 reads SGHRS; CDR2 reads YFSETQ. Deletions cut 0 bases from V and 0 bases from J, with 10 bases between. The length of the CDR3 is 16 residues. CDR3 loop: CASSLDPDRSNQPQHF. CDR3 DNA: TGCGCCAGCAGCTTGGACCCGGACCGTAGCAATCAGCCCCAGCATTTT.

This clonotype was counted only a few times. V gene TRBV6-5 combines with J gene TRBJ1-6; D is perhaps TRBD1 (5 bases). The CDR3 length is 13 residues. The germline CDR1 and CDR2 sequences are MNHEY and SVGAGI. Trimming removed 7 bases at V and 10 bases at J, with 14 bases between. Here the CDR3 reads CASNLGVRSPLHF. The CDR3 DNA follows: TGTGCCAGCAATTTGGGGGTACGGTCACCCCTCCACTTT.

The V call is TRBV15, the J call TRBJ2-1; 12 nucleotides agree with TRBD2. Trimming took 0 bases from V and 0 from J; bases not matched to a gene: 9. Germline assignment: CDR1 LNHNV and CDR2 YYDKDF (reference sequence). The CDR3 is 20 amino acids. As DNA, the CDR3 is TGTGCCACCAGCAGAGATTATGCTAGCGGGGGGGAAAGCTCCTACAATGAGCAGTTCTTC. As protein: CATSRDYASGGESSYNEQFF.

In DNA, the CDR3 is TGTGCCATCAGTGAAAGATGGGAGCGCTTCGAGCAGTACTTC. It translates to CAISERWERFEQYF. This chain connects TRBV10-3 to TRBJ2-7, with D possibly TRBD2 on 5 matching bases. Trimming stripped 3 bases from V and 6 bases from J, with 15 bases between. Germline loops: CDR1 ENHRY, CDR2 SYGVKD. This CDR3 spans 14 amino acids.

In its sample, this clonotype was seen a few times. The V gene is TRBV7-2, the J gene TRBJ2-5; 11 bases agree with TRBD2. V lost 5 bases, J lost 5 bases, and 10 bases stayed unmatched. The CDR3 is made up of 16 amino acids. Germline CDR1 reads SGHTA; CDR2 reads FQGNSA. The CDR3 DNA is TGTGCCAGCAGCCCCATTGTAGCGGGAGGGATGGAGACCCAGTACTTC. This encodes CASSPIVAGGMETQYF.

The genes are TRBV11-2 and TRBJ1-1, with TRBD1 as a possible D gene (5 bases). The length of the CDR3 is 13 residues. Trimming stripped 3 bases from V and 4 bases from J, with 9 bases between. Germline loops: CDR1 SGHAT, CDR2 FQNNGV. In nucleotides, the CDR3 is TGTGCCAGCAGCTTCGGGGCTCCCACTGAAGCTTTCTTT. Translation: CASSFGAPTEAFF.

The genes are TRBV7-2 and TRBJ2-5; 11 bases agree with TRBD2. The V segment lost 2 bases and the J segment 1 base; nucleotides outside the gene matches: 3. CDR1 SGHTA and CDR2 FQGNSA come from the germline V gene. The CDR3 covers 16 residues. This CDR3 reads CASSLSSGRVQETQYF. Here the CDR3 DNA reads TGTGCCAGCAGCTTAAGTAGCGGGAGGGTCCAAGAGACCCAGTACTTC.

This clonotype was observed at least ten times. The chain is built from TRBV20-1 and TRBJ1-1; TRBD1 might be the D (6 bases). The length of the CDR3 is 15 residues. Germline CDR1 DFQATT, CDR2 SNEGSKA (reference sequence). Trimming shortened V by 6 bases and J by 4 bases, and 21 bases separated the two germline ends. The CDR3 is CSARNRARGRTEAFF. The CDR3 bases are TGCAGTGCCAGAAACAGGGCTAGGGGCCGCACTGAAGCTTTCTTT.

This rearrangement joins TRBV12-5 to TRBJ1-1; a weak D match, TRBD1 (5 bases). The germline V and J ends were trimmed by 0 bases and 0 bases, with 14 bases remaining between them. The CDR3 runs to 17 residues. CDR1 and CDR2 (germline): LGHNT, FRNRAP. Written as DNA, the CDR3 is TGTGCTAGTGGTTTGGTACTGGGTGGGGGGATGAACACTGAAGCTTTCTTT. Translated: CASGLVLGGGMNTEAFF.

V and J are TRBV4-3 and TRBJ2-1, with 7 bases that match TRBD1. The CDR3 extends over 16 amino acids. With V trimmed by 3 bases and J by 3 bases, 8 bases remained unmatched. Germline values: CDR1 LGHNA, CDR2 YSLEER. The CDR3 protein is CASSHRDRANYNEQFF. The CDR3 DNA is TGCGCCAGCAGCCACCGAGACAGGGCCAACTACAATGAGCAGTTCTTC.

The chain combines TRBV20-1 with TRBJ1-1; no definite D call. CDR1 DFQATT and CDR2 SNEGSKA come from the germline V gene (reference sequence). This CDR3 contains 13 residues. V was clipped by 1 base and J by 1 base, with 7 bases between them. The CDR3 protein is CSARAPRNTEAFF. The CDR3 DNA follows: TGCAGTGCTAGAGCCCCACGGAACACTGAAGCTTTCTTT.

V and J are TRBV5-5 and TRBJ2-1; 9 bases are shared with TRBD2. Trimming took 0 bases from V and 3 from J; bases not matched to a gene: 7. The CDR3 is 17 amino acids. CDR1 is SGHKS and CDR2 is YYEKEE in the germline V gene (reference sequence). The CDR3 nucleotides are TGTGCCAGCAGCTTGGCTGGGCGGGGGGGCTACTACAATGAGCAGTTCTTC. Translating it yields CASSLAGRGGYYNEQFF.

This clonotype was recorded a few times. The chain is built from TRBV20-1 and TRBJ1-2; 7 positions agree with TRBD1. The germline CDR1 and CDR2 sequences are DFQATT and SNEGSKA (reference sequence). V was pared by 8 bases and J by 4 bases, with 13 bases of the junction left unmatched. The CDR3 runs to 14 residues. CDR3 in amino acids: CSTDRDSLGYGYTF. The DNA for the CDR3 is TGCAGTACCGACAGGGACTCTCTAGGCTATGGCTACACCTTC.

This rearrangement joins TRBV7-6 to TRBJ2-7; D may match TRBD1 or TRBD2 (5 bases each). Trimming pared 8 bases from V and 3 bases from J, leaving 17 bases between. The V gene's germline CDR1 is SGHVS and CDR2 FNYEAQ. This CDR3 is 14 amino acids long. This chain's CDR3 is CASRGSPERYEQYF. The CDR3 DNA reads TGTGCCAGCCGGGGCAGTCCCGAACGCTACGAGCAGTACTTC.

The sample holds many counts of this clonotype. V usage is TRBV6-5 and J usage is TRBJ2-5; possibly TRBD1 for D (6 bases). V lost 4 bases and J 4 bases, leaving 13 bases between the germline ends. Germline CDR1 MNHEY, CDR2 SVGAGI. The CDR3 totals 14 residues. As DNA, the CDR3 is TGTGCCAGCAGTTCACAGGGTGGTGGAGAGACCCAGTACTTC. This gives the protein CASSSQGGGETQYF.